This paragraph reports one T cell receptor (beta chain). Antigen unknown. The sample originates from a study of OX40 agonist ivuxolimab in advanced cancers. Study background: Patients were 65% to 85% male with ages about 23 to 79, mean about 60.

The CDR3 has 13 residues. CDR1 and CDR2 from the germline V gene are MGHRA and YSYEKL. Trimming cost V 6 bases and J 0 bases, with 8 bases left between them. Sequencing used immunoSEQ multiplex PCR; TCRdb keeps in-frame clones, though not all of them. This sample carries roughly 74,000 clones, 80% to 95% of them seen once, and the ten largest clones take about 8.6%. Blood got drawn at baseline, again on cycle 4 day 1, and then on cycle 7 day 1. Findings and caveats of the study: CD4+ T cells averaged fewer expanded clones than CD8+ T cells. Dose levels from 0.1 to 3.0 mg/kg saw CD4+ and CD8+ blood T cells expand clonally by week 6.

This clonotype was obtained from an adult with an advanced solid tumor such as melanoma, head and neck, liver or kidney cancer. The chain carries TRBV4-1 and TRBJ2-5; maybe TRBD2 (6 bases). Sequenced material: CD4+ or CD8+ T cells sorted from blood, taken in a trial of the OX40 agonist ivuxolimab. The CDR3 nucleotides are TGCGCCAGCAGAGGAGGGTACCAAGAGACCCAGTACTTC. It translates to CASRGGYQETQYF.